The 19 T cell receptor beta chains below were found in one sample sequenced in a study of T cell changes during pregnancy in multiple sclerosis. The protocol was immunoSEQ multiplex PCR, while the TCRdb copy is restricted to in-frame clones and leaves out a portion. The sample has tens of thousands of clones, approximately 90% seen once. The source was CD4+ T cells from peripheral blood mononuclear cells, collected in the first trimester of pregnancy. Source of these receptors: a female donor with multiple sclerosis, enrolled in a pregnancy study.

This clone turned up a few times. V and J are TRBV5-8 and TRBJ2-2, with a tentative D call TRBD1 (6 bases). Trimming pared 1 base from V and 3 bases from J, leaving 10 bases between. This CDR3 is 15 amino acids long. Per the germline V gene, CDR1 is SGHTS and CDR2 is YDEGEE. The CDR3 is CASSLWQGYTGELFF. DNA of the CDR3: TGTGCCAGCAGCTTGTGGCAGGGGTACACCGGGGAGCTGTTTTTT.

V gene TRBV7-2 combines with J gene TRBJ1-1, with D unclear. The ends were cut back, 7 bases at V and 5 bases at J, with 5 bases in the middle. This CDR3 contains 10 residues. The germline gives CDR1 SGHTA, CDR2 FQGNSA. CDR3: CASTGTEAFF. The CDR3, as DNA: TGTGCCAGCACGGGGACTGAAGCTTTCTTT.

The chain recombines TRBV6-1 with TRBJ1-2; 8 bases agree with TRBD1. The CDR3 has 15 amino acids. The germline V gene encodes CDR1 MNHNS and CDR2 SASEGT. Trimming at V came to 4 bases and at J to 8 bases, leaving 12 bases not matched to a gene. The CDR3 nucleotides read TGTGCCAGCAGTGGTACAGGGGGAGGTTCTAGCGGCTACACCTTC. Translated: CASSGTGGGSSGYTF.

The V and J genes are TRBV10-3 and TRBJ1-2, with TRBD1 identical over 8 bases. V lost 10 bases, J lost 1 base, and 8 bases stayed unmatched. This CDR3 is built from 14 residues. Germline CDR1 ENHRY, CDR2 SYGVKD. The chain's CDR3 is CATRTGRVNYGYTF. CDR3 bases: TGTGCCACCCGGACAGGGCGGGTTAACTATGGCTACACCTTC.

The chain is built from TRBV27 and TRBJ1-4; D unclear. Germline-derived CDR1 and CDR2 are MNHEY and SMNVEV (reference sequence). V was clipped by 5 bases and J by 0 bases, with 10 bases between them. The CDR3 sequence is 15 residues long. In DNA form, the CDR3 reads TGTGCCAGCAGTCGAACGGGTGCAACTAATGAAAAACTGTTTTTT. The encoded protein is CASSRTGATNEKLFF.

This chain uses TRBV19 with TRBJ1-1; TRBD1 is a possible D gene (5 bases). Looked up from germline, CDR1 is LNHDA and CDR2 is SQIVND (reference sequence). The length of the CDR3 is 14 residues. V lost 6 bases, J lost 1 base, and 12 bases lay in between. The CDR3 DNA reads TGTGCCAGTAGGTCAGGGCTTGAGAACACTGAAGCTTTCTTT. Its protein product is CASRSGLENTEAFF.

This chain links TRBV7-8 with TRBJ2-5, with D hard to call. The end of the DNA aligns better with TRBJ2-7, so the J call may be wrong. This CDR3 region has 11 residues. The germline gives CDR1 SGHVS, CDR2 FQNEAQ. The CDR3 loop reads CASSRSYEQYF. The DNA of the CDR3 is TGTGCCAGCAGCCGTAGCTACGAGCAGTACTTC.

This clone showed up just once. CDR3 coding DNA: TGCGCCAGCAGCTTGGATCTGAATGAGCAGTTCTTC. Amino acids: CASSLDLNEQFF. The chain has TRBV5-1 and TRBJ2-1; D uncertain. CDR1 SGHRS and CDR2 YFSETQ come from the germline V gene. V lost 0 bases, J lost 7 bases, and 5 bases lay in between. There are 12 residues in the CDR3.

This rearrangement joins TRBV30 to TRBJ2-5; D is unresolved. V shed 3 bases and J shed 4 bases, with 12 bases lying between them. The CDR3 totals 13 residues. In germline, CDR1 is GTSNPN, CDR2 SVGIG (reference sequence). Written as DNA, the CDR3 is TGTGCCTGGAGCGCGCGGCTAGGAGAGACCCAGTACTTC. This encodes CAWSARLGETQYF.

Written as DNA, the CDR3 is TGTGCCAGCTCACCAACGACAGGGGGATACCCTGAAGCTTTCTTT. The encoded protein is CASSPTTGGYPEAFF. The chain joins TRBV18 to TRBJ1-1; 9 bases align to TRBD1. The germline V gene has CDR1 KGHSH and CDR2 LQKENI. V lost 2 bases to trimming and J lost 6 bases; unmatched junction nucleotides: 7. The CDR3 has 15 amino acids.

In this sample, this clone turned up once. For the CDR3, the DNA is TGTGCCAGCAGTACTACGGGGAAGAATGAAAAACTGTTTTTT. This codes for CASSTTGKNEKLFF. This chain joins TRBV2 and TRBJ1-4; D is undetermined. CDR3 length equals 14 residues. V was shortened by 5 bases and J by 5 bases, with 12 bases between the two germline ends. Germline V gene sequence: CDR1 SNHLY, CDR2 FYNNEI.

This chain connects TRBV5-6 to TRBJ1-1; D might be TRBD1 (5 bases). This CDR3 region has 14 residues. Trimming shortened V by 5 bases and J by 2 bases, and 13 bases separated the two germline ends. The V gene's germline CDR1 is SGHDT and CDR2 YYEEEE. CDR3 loop: CASRRTRANTEAFF. The DNA of the CDR3 is TGTGCCAGCAGACGGACAAGGGCTAACACTGAAGCTTTCTTT.

This clone was seen only once. This chain joins TRBV5-6 and TRBJ2-3; D may be TRBD1 (6 bases). V was pared by 0 bases and J by 7 bases, with 18 bases between. CDR3 length: 16 residues. Germline V lookup: CDR1 SGHDT, CDR2 YYEEEE. The CDR3 DNA sequence: TGTGCCAGCAGCTTGGACGTTATGACAGGCAAAAATACGCAGTATTTT. Its protein is CASSLDVMTGKNTQYF. Full variable domain (rest looked up from reference TRBV5-6 and TRBJ2-3): DAGVTQSPTHLIKTRGQQVTLRCSPKSGHDTVSWYQQALGQGPQFIFQYYEEEERQRGNFPDRFSGHQFPNYSSELNVNALLLGDSALYLCASSLDVMTGKNTQYFGPGTRLTVL.

The gene calls are TRBV19 and TRBJ2-1; TRBD2 matches 10 bases. Germline V CDR1 and CDR2: LNHDA, SQIVND (reference sequence). V lost 3 bases to trimming and J lost 3 bases; unmatched junction nucleotides: 5. The CDR3 covers 16 residues. CDR3 DNA: TGTGCCAGTAGTATTCGAGTAGCGGGGGGCTACAATGAGCAGTTCTTC. Its translation: CASSIRVAGGYNEQFF.

This rearrangement joins TRBV18 to TRBJ2-3; 10 bases are a match to TRBD2. Germline CDR1 is KGHSH and CDR2 is LQKENI. V lost 4 bases and J lost 8; bases outside the gene matches: 6. This CDR3 comprises 14 residues. Here the CDR3 DNA reads TGTGCCAGCTCACGGGGGACTAGCGACGGTACGCAGTATTTT. The encoded protein is CASSRGTSDGTQYF.

The chain carries TRBV6-5 and TRBJ2-2; D is perhaps TRBD1 (7 bases). Germline values: CDR1 MNHEY, CDR2 SVGAGI. CDR3 length equals 16 residues. The V end lost 4 bases, the J end lost 2 bases, and 14 bases lay between the germline ends. The CDR3: CASSWGAGGNTGELFF. In nucleotides, the CDR3 is TGTGCCAGCAGTTGGGGGGCAGGGGGAAACACCGGGGAGCTGTTTTTT.

This chain connects TRBV15 to TRBJ2-6; TRBD1 matches 9 bases. The CDR3 spans 17 residues. J gave up 0 bases and V 6 bases, and 6 bases lay outside the gene matches. Germline CDR1 LNHNV, CDR2 YYDKDF (reference sequence). The DNA of the CDR3 is TGTGCCACCAGAGACGACAGGGGGAACTCTGGGGCCAACGTCCTGACTTTC. The encoded protein is CATRDDRGNSGANVLTF.

This clone was seen just once. The CDR3 DNA sequence: TGTGCCAGTAGCTCTGTAGGTAACGGGACAGGGAAGAATACCCAAAGCTCCTACGAGCAGTACTTC. This translates into CASSSVGNGTGKNTQSSYEQYF. The J gene is TRBJ2-7, the V gene TRBV19; 9 bases agree with TRBD1. The V and J ends lost 6 bases and 0 bases, in that order; junction bases with no gene match: 27. The CDR3 length is 22 residues. The V gene's germline CDR1 is LNHDA and CDR2 SQIVND (reference sequence).

V is TRBV15 and J is TRBJ1-1; no clear D gene. The germline V gene has CDR1 LNHNV and CDR2 YYDKDF (reference sequence). This CDR3 is 14 amino acids long. The germline V and J ends were trimmed by 3 bases and 0 bases, with 8 bases remaining between them. As DNA, the CDR3 is TGTGCCACCAGCAGGGCCGAGGTGAACACTGAAGCTTTCTTT. This gives the protein CATSRAEVNTEAFF.